Below are 10 T cell receptor beta chains sequenced from a single sample in a study of T-cell memory formation after mild COVID-19. TCRdb re-called the 5' RACE reads through MiXCR, storing one row per CDR3 protein. The repertoire holds 500,000 to 650,000 distinct CDR3 sequences, roughly 21% seen once, with around 8.4% in the top ten. The sample consisted of PBMCs or a T cell subset sorted from them (not recorded which). The receptors were sampled from an adult woman who had mild COVID-19 (a few samples of this study predate the infection). Cell type and time point are not known.

This clonotype was seen at least ten times. The chain joins TRBV9 to TRBJ2-3; D gene ambiguous. The germline gives CDR1 SGDLS, CDR2 YYNGEE. This CDR3 comprises 15 residues. Trimming took 3 bases from V and 1 from J, leaving 12 bases between them. CDR3 residues: CASSAQLGGTDTQYF. The CDR3 DNA sequence: TGTGCCAGCAGCGCCCAACTTGGGGGCACAGATACGCAGTATTTT.

This sequence joins TRBV6-5 and TRBJ1-1, with D perhaps matching TRBD1 (5 bases). The CDR3 totals 15 residues. Germline CDR1 is MNHEY and CDR2 is SVGAGI. V lost 0 bases to trimming and J lost 4 bases, with 12 bases between them. The CDR3, as DNA: TGTGCCAGCAGTTACTCGCGGGGGAGCGCCACTGAAGCTTTCTTT. This gives the protein CASSYSRGSATEAFF.

The chain is built from TRBV11-2 and TRBJ2-7; 14 nucleotides agree with TRBD2. This CDR3 has 16 amino acids. CDR1 SGHAT and CDR2 FQNNGV come from the germline V gene. V shed 4 bases and J 4 bases; nucleotides not matched to a gene: 6. CDR3 bases: TGTGCCAGCAGCTGGGTGACTAGCGGGGGGGCATACGAGCAGTACTTC. Encoded protein: CASSWVTSGGAYEQYF.

The V call is TRBV15, the J call TRBJ2-1; D is tentatively TRBD1 or TRBD2 (5 bases each). The CDR3 runs to 16 residues. Trimming cost V 1 base and J 4 bases, with 14 bases left between them. From germline, CDR1 is LNHNV and CDR2 YYDKDF (reference sequence). The CDR3 sequence is CATSRGSTWGYNEQFF. The CDR3 DNA reads TGTGCCACCAGCAGAGGTTCGACCTGGGGGTACAATGAGCAGTTCTTC.

This clonotype was counted only a few times. V usage is TRBV27 and J usage is TRBJ2-7; the D gene could be TRBD1 or TRBD2 (5 bases each). This CDR3 is built from 14 residues. V lost 6 bases and J lost 4, with 16 bases in between. Germline CDR1 MNHEY, CDR2 SMNVEV (reference sequence). The CDR3 loop is CASSRPGPLYEQYF. DNA for the CDR3: TGTGCCAGCAGCCGGCCGGGACCGCTTTACGAGCAGTACTTC.

Only a few counts were recorded for this clonotype. The rearrangement links TRBV6-2 or TRBV6-3 to TRBJ2-7, with a possible D match to TRBD1 (5 bases). CDR1 MNHEY and CDR2 SVGEGT come from the germline V gene. The CDR3 is 14 residues long. The V end was cut by 4 bases, the J end by 3 bases, with 13 bases between. The CDR3 bases are TGTGCCAGCAGTTGGCTAAGGGGAAACTACGAGCAGTACTTC. This codes for CASSWLRGNYEQYF.

This chain joins TRBV3-1 and TRBJ1-1; no clear D gene. The V gene lost 4 bases and the J gene lost 0 bases, with 9 bases spanning the gap. The length of the CDR3 is 14 residues. Germline-derived CDR1 and CDR2 are LGHDT and YNNKEL (reference sequence). CDR3 DNA: TGTGCCAGCAGCCTAAAACAGATGAACACTGAAGCTTTCTTT. It translates to CASSLKQMNTEAFF.

This sequence joins TRBV6-1 and TRBJ1-2; D is ambiguous. Trimming took 3 bases from V and 1 from J, leaving 6 bases between them. In germline, CDR1 is MNHNS, CDR2 SASEGT. The CDR3 extends over 13 amino acids. The CDR3 bases are TGTGCCAGCAGTGATCCGCTTAACTATGGCTACACCTTC. Protein: CASSDPLNYGYTF.

This clonotype showed up many times. The chain is built from TRBV2 and TRBJ1-2; 7 bases line up with TRBD1. Germline trimming cut 6 bases from V and 2 bases from J; bases unmatched to any gene: 12. This CDR3 contains 16 residues. In germline, CDR1 is SNHLY, CDR2 FYNNEI. CDR3 protein: CASRKSGRDRNYGYTF. The DNA of the CDR3 is TGTGCCAGCAGGAAAAGTGGAAGGGACAGAAACTATGGCTACACCTTC.

This chain connects TRBV3-1 to TRBJ2-1; D could derive from TRBD1 or TRBD2 (5 bases each). This CDR3 region has 16 residues. Germline V gene sequence: CDR1 LGHDT, CDR2 YNNKEL (reference sequence). V shed 4 bases and J shed 7 bases, with 20 bases lying between them. CDR3: CASSPRGTRGVNEQFF. The CDR3 bases are TGTGCCAGCAGCCCAAGGGGCACTAGAGGTGTGAATGAGCAGTTCTTC.